This paragraph reports one TCR beta chain. Sequence at one end of the junction differs from germline and may be a read error. Other DNA sequences in this sample translate to the same CDR3. Some clones are missing from TCRdb's copy, which holds only in-frame ones; the method was immunoSEQ multiplex PCR. Found here are tens of thousands of clones, more than 70% of them singletons; the top ten hold around 10%. These data are taken from a study of radiotherapy plus CTLA-4 blockade in lung cancer. The source was peripheral blood, collected from a patient treated with radiotherapy plus ipilimumab. This clonotype was obtained from a human donor with non-small cell lung cancer who had stable disease on radiotherapy plus ipilimumab.

CDR3 amino acids: CAIGRGVSAERETQYF. In DNA, the CDR3 is TGCGCCATCGGAAGGGGAGTTAGCGCGGAGCGGGAGACCCAGTACTTC. This chain uses TRBV7-2 with TRBJ2-5, with D perhaps being TRBD1 or TRBD2 (5 bases each). The CDR3 totals 16 residues. CDR1 and CDR2 (germline): SGHTA, FQGNSA.